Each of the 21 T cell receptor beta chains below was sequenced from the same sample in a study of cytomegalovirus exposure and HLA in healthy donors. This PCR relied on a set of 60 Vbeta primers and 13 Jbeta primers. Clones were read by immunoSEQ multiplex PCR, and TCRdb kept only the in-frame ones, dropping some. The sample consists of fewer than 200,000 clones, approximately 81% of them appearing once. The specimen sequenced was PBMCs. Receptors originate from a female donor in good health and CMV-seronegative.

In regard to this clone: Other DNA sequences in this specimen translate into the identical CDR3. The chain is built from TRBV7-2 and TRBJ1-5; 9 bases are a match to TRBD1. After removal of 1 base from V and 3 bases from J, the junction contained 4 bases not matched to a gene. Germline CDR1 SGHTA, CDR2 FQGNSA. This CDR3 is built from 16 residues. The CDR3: CASSLVGTGFNQPQHF. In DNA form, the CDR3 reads TGTGCCAGCAGCTTAGTTGGGACAGGGTTCAATCAGCCCCAGCATTTT.

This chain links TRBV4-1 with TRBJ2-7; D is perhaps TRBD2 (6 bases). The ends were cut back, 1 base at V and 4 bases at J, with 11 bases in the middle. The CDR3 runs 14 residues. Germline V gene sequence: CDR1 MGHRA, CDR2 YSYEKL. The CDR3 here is CASSQGLVWYEQYF. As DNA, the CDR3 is TGCGCCAGCAGCCAAGGACTAGTTTGGTACGAGCAGTACTTC.

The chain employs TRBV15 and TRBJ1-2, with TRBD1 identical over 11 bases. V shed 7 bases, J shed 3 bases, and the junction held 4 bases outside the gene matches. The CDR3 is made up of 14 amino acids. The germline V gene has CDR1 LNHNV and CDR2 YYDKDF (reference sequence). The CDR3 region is CATNPGQGDYGYTF. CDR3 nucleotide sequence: TGTGCCACCAACCCGGGACAGGGGGACTATGGCTACACCTTC.

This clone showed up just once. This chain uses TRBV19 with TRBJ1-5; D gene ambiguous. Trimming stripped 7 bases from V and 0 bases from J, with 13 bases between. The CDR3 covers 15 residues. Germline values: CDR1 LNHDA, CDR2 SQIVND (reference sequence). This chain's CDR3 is CASTPDGLSNQPQHF. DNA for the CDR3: TGTGCCAGTACCCCGGACGGACTTAGCAATCAGCCCCAGCATTTT.

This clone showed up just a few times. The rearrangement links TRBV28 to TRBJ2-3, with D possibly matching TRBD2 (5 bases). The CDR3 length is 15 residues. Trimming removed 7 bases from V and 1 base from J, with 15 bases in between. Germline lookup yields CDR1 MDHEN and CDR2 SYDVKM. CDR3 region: CASMGEPVGTDTQYF. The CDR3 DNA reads TGTGCCAGCATGGGAGAGCCGGTAGGCACAGATACGCAGTATTTT.

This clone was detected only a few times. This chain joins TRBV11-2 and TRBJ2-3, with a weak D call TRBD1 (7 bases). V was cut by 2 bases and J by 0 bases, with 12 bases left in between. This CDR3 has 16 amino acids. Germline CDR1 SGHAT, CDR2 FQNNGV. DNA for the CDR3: TGTGCCAGCAGCTTACGCGGGGACAGAAGCACAGATACGCAGTATTTT. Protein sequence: CASSLRGDRSTDTQYF.

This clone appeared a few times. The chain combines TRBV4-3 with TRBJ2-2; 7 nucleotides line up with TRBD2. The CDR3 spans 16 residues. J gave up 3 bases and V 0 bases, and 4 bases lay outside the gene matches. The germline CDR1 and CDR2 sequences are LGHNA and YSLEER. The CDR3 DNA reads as TGCGCCAGCAGCCAAGATTGGACTAGGGACACCGGGGAGCTGTTTTTT. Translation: CASSQDWTRDTGELFF.

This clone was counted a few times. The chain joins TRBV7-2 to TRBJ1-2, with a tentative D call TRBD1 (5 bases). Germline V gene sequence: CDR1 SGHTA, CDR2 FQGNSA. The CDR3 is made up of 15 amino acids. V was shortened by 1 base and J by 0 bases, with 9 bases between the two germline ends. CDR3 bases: TGTGCCAGCAGCTTAGACCCACAGGCTAACTATGGCTACACCTTC. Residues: CASSLDPQANYGYTF.

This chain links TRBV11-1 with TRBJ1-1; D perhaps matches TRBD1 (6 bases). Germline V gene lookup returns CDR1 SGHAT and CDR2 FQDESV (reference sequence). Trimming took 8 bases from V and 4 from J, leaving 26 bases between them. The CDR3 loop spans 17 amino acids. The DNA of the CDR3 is TGTGCCAGCCGCTACAGGGTGGGTAGGAGTGTCGTCACTGAAGCTTTCTTT. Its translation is CASRYRVGRSVVTEAFF. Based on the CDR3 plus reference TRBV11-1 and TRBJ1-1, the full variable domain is EAEVAQSPRYKITEKSQAVAFWCDPISGHATLYWYRQILGQGPELLVQFQDESVVDDSQLPKDRFSAERLKGVDSTLKIQPAELGDSAMYLCASRYRVGRSVVTEAFFGQGTRLTVV.

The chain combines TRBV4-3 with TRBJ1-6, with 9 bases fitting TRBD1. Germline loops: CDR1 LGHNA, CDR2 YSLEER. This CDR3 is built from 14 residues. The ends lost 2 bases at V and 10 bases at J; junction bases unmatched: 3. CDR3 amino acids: CASSQPDRGSPLHF. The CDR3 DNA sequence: TGCGCCAGCAGCCAACCGGACAGGGGATCACCCCTCCACTTT.

CDR3 in amino acids: CASRPWEGGGTEAFF. DNA of the CDR3: TGTGCCAGCAGGCCCTGGGAGGGAGGAGGCACTGAAGCTTTCTTT. The rearrangement uses TRBV7-8 and TRBJ1-1; D unresolved. Germline assignment: CDR1 SGHVS and CDR2 FQNEAQ. The CDR3 runs 15 residues. V lost 6 bases and J 4 bases, leaving 18 bases between the germline ends.

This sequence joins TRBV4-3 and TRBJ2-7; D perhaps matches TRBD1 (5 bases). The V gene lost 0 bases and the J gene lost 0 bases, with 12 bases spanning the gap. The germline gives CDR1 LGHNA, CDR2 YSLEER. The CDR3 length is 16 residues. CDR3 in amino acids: CASSQDYQGNSYEQYF. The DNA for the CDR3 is TGCGCCAGCAGCCAAGATTACCAGGGAAACTCCTACGAGCAGTACTTC.

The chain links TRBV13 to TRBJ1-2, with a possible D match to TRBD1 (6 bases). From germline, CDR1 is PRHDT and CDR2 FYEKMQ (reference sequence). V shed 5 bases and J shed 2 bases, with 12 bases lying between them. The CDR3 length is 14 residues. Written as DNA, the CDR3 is TGTGCCAGCAGCCCCGGGGGGCCAAACTATGGCTACACCTTC. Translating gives CASSPGGPNYGYTF.

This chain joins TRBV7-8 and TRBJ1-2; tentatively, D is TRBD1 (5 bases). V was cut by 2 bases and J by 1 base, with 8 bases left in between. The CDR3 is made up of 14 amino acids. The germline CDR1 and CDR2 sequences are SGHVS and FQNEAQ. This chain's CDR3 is CASSLWGNNYGYTF. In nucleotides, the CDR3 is TGTGCCAGCAGCTTATGGGGCAATAACTATGGCTACACCTTC.

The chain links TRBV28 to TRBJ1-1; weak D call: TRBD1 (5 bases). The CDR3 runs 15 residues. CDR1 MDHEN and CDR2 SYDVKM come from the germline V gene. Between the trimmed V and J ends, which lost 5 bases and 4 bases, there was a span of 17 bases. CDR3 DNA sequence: TGTGCCAGCAGTCAACAGGTGAAGGGAAGCACTGAAGCTTTCTTT. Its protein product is CASSQQVKGSTEAFF.

The CDR3, as DNA: TGTGCCAGGGGACAGGGGAACACTGAAGCTTTCTTT. Its translation: CARGQGNTEAFF. The chain joins TRBV2 to TRBJ1-1, with TRBD1 matching over 9 bases. V gave up 9 bases and J gave up 1 base; unmatched junction bases: 0. Germline CDR1 is SNHLY and CDR2 is FYNNEI. The CDR3 has 12 residues.

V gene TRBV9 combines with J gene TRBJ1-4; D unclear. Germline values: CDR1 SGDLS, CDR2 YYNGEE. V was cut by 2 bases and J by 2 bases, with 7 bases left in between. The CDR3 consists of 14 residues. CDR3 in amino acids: CASSVGSTNEKLFF. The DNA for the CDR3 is TGTGCCAGCAGCGTCGGGAGCACTAATGAAAAACTGTTTTTT.

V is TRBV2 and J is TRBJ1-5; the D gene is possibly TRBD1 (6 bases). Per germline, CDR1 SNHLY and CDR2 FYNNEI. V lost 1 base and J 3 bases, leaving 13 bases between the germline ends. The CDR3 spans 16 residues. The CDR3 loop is CASSEGGRGVNQPQHF. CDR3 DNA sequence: TGTGCCAGCAGTGAAGGGGGGCGGGGGGTCAATCAGCCCCAGCATTTT.

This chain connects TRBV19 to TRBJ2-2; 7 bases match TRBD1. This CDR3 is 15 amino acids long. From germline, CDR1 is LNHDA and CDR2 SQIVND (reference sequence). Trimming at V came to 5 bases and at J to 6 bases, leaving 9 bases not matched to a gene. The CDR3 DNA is TGTGCCAGTAGTGTCGACAGGGCGGTGGCCGGGGAGCTGTTTTTT. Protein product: CASSVDRAVAGELFF. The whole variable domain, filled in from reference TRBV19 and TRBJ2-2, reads DGGITQSPKYLFRKEGQNVTLSCEQNLNHDAMYWYRQDPGQGLRLIYYSQIVNDFQKGDIAEGYSVSREKKESFPLTVTSAQKNPTAFYLCASSVDRAVAGELFFGEGSRLTVL.

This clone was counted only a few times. The CDR3 sequence is CASSQSDEGYNQPQHF. The DNA of the CDR3 is TGCGCCAGCAGCCAATCAGACGAGGGTTACAATCAGCCCCAGCATTTT. The chain recombines TRBV4-1 with TRBJ1-5, with D unresolved. The length of the CDR3 is 16 residues. V was pared by 2 bases and J by 3 bases, with 14 bases between. Germline lookup yields CDR1 MGHRA and CDR2 YSYEKL.

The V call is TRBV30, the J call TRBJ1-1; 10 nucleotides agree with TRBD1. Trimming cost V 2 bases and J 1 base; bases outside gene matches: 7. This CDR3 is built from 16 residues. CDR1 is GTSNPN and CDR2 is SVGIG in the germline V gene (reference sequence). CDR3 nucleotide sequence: TGTGCCTGGAGTAGTGGGGACAGGGGCCCGAACACTGAAGCTTTCTTT. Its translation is CAWSSGDRGPNTEAFF.